This T cell receptor (beta chain) was retrieved from a study of blood T cell repertoires in COVID-19. The overall study: T cells, B-cell-depleted T cells, or PBMCs supplied cDNA or gDNA.

Seattle patients were enrolled during active infection and followed longitudinally. The protocol was immunoSEQ multiplex PCR, while the TCRdb copy is restricted to in-frame clones and leaves out a portion. The sample yields around 310,000 clones, around 90% seen once. This sequence originates from a woman under 40 with COVID-19, enrolled during active disease. What was sequenced was peripheral blood.

CDR3 residues: CASSIPGSYEQYF. The CDR3 coding sequence is TGTGCCAGTAGTATCCCCGGCTCCTACGAGCAGTACTTC. V gene TRBV19 combines with J gene TRBJ2-7; D unclear. Germline V gives CDR1 LNHDA, CDR2 SQIVND (reference sequence). Between the trimmed V and J ends, which lost 3 bases and 0 bases, there was a span of 6 bases. CDR3 length equals 13 residues.